The clone carrying this TCR beta chain was detected many times. The junction departs from the called germline gene at one end, perhaps through a read error. Among the patients, none had received any treatment before thyroid surgery. Germline V gives CDR1 SGHVS, CDR2 FNYEAQ. The CDR3 totals 12 residues. The source of the sample is a study of metastatic and nonmetastatic thyroid tumors. Via MiXCR, TCRdb re-called the PCR reads. The sample yields some 22,000 clones, 20% to 30% seen once. This sequence joins TRBV7-6 and TRBJ2-1; maybe TRBD2 (6 bases). Sequencing used tumor tissue. This sequence originates from a male donor with papillary thyroid cancer or a benign thyroid nodule (not recorded which). Some clones in this sample may be carry-over from other donors' samples. The CDR3 is CKWDSGYNEQFF. The CDR3 nucleotides are TGCAAGTGGGACTCGGGCTACAATGAGCAGTTCTTC.